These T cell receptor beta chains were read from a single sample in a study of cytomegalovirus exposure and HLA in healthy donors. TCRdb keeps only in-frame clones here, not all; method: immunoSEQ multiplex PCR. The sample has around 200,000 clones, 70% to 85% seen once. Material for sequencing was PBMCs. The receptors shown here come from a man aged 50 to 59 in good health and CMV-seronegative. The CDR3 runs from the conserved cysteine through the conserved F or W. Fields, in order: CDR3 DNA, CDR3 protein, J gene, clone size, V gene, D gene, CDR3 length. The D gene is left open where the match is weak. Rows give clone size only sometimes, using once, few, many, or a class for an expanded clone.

CDR3nt: TGTGCTAGTGGTTTGCTAAACTACAATGAGCAGTTCTTC; CDR3aa: CASGLLNYNEQFF; j_gene: TRBJ2-1; abundance: NA; v_gene: TRBV12-5; d_gene: NA; len: 13
CDR3nt: TGCGCCAGCGGGGGGGGAGGAACCGGAAACACCATATATTTT; CDR3aa: CASGGGGTGNTIYF; j_gene: TRBJ1-3; abundance: NA; v_gene: TRBV10-2; d_gene: NA; len: 14
CDR3nt: TGTGCCAGCAGTTTAACCGGGACAGGGGGCTACGAGCAGTACTTC; CDR3aa: CASSLTGTGGYEQYF; j_gene: TRBJ2-7; abundance: NA; v_gene: TRBV27; d_gene: TRBD1; len: 15
CDR3nt: TGTGCCAGCAGTCCCCTTTGGACTAGCGGCAATGAGCAGTTCTTC; CDR3aa: CASSPLWTSGNEQFF; j_gene: TRBJ2-1; abundance: NA; v_gene: TRBV27; d_gene: TRBD2; len: 15
CDR3nt: TGTGCCAGCAGTGGAATGAGTGGCTACACCTTC; CDR3aa: CASSGMSGYTF; j_gene: TRBJ1-2; abundance: NA; v_gene: TRBV2; d_gene: NA; len: 11
CDR3nt: TGTGCCAGCAGCTTGAGCGGGGAAAGCTCCTACGAGCAGTACTTC; CDR3aa: CASSLSGESSYEQYF; j_gene: TRBJ2-7; abundance: NA; v_gene: TRBV5-5; d_gene: TRBD2; len: 15
CDR3nt: TGTGCCAGCAGTTTGACCGGGAGGGGAGAGCAGTTCTTC; CDR3aa: CASSLTGRGEQFF; j_gene: TRBJ2-1; abundance: NA; v_gene: TRBV28; d_gene: TRBD2; len: 13
CDR3nt: TGTGCCAGTAGTATACAGGGGGCGGTTGGCTACACCTTC; CDR3aa: CASSIQGAVGYTF; j_gene: TRBJ1-2; abundance: NA; v_gene: TRBV19; d_gene: TRBD1; len: 13
CDR3nt: TGTGCCAGTAGTATCGACACGTACAATGAGCAGTTCTTC; CDR3aa: CASSIDTYNEQFF; j_gene: TRBJ2-1; abundance: few; v_gene: TRBV19; d_gene: NA; len: 13
CDR3nt: TGTGCCAGCATCGCGGGACTAGCGGATAGCAATGAGCAGTTCTTC; CDR3aa: CASIAGLADSNEQFF; j_gene: TRBJ2-1; abundance: NA; v_gene: TRBV6-1; d_gene: TRBD2; len: 15
CDR3nt: TGTGCCAGCAGCCCCCAAGGGGGCGGCACTGAAGCTTTCTTT; CDR3aa: CASSPQGGGTEAFF; j_gene: TRBJ1-1; abundance: few; v_gene: TRBV6-5; d_gene: TRBD1; len: 14
CDR3nt: TGTGCCAGCAACTCGGGACAGGGCCCCTATGGCTACACCTTC; CDR3aa: CASNSGQGPYGYTF; j_gene: TRBJ1-2; abundance: NA; v_gene: TRBV5-5; d_gene: TRBD1; len: 14
CDR3nt: TGTGCCAGCAGGGGAGCTGGGACAAAGAACACCGGGGAGCTGTTTTTT; CDR3aa: CASRGAGTKNTGELFF; j_gene: TRBJ2-2; abundance: once; v_gene: TRBV28; d_gene: NA; len: 16
CDR3nt: TGTGCCAGCAGCCAAGTTGATAGGGGTCTACCCGCCTACGAGCAGTACTTC; CDR3aa: CASSQVDRGLPAYEQYF; j_gene: TRBJ2-7; abundance: NA; v_gene: TRBV14; d_gene: NA; len: 17
CDR3nt: TGTGCCAGCAGTATAAAGGGACAGGGATCCTATGGCTACACCTTC; CDR3aa: CASSIKGQGSYGYTF; j_gene: TRBJ1-2; abundance: few; v_gene: TRBV27; d_gene: TRBD1; len: 15
CDR3nt: TGTGCCAGCTCACTACAGGATAGCAATCAGCCCCAGCATTTT; CDR3aa: CASSLQDSNQPQHF; j_gene: TRBJ1-5; abundance: NA; v_gene: TRBV18; d_gene: NA; len: 14
CDR3nt: TGTGCCAGCAGCTTAGGGACAGGGTGGAACACTGAAGCTTTCTTT; CDR3aa: CASSLGTGWNTEAFF; j_gene: TRBJ1-1; abundance: few; v_gene: TRBV13; d_gene: TRBD1; len: 15
CDR3nt: TGTGCCAGCGGAGCATGGGGAGGGGGGGGAGGCTACACCTTC; CDR3aa: CASGAWGGGGGYTF; j_gene: TRBJ1-2; abundance: NA; v_gene: TRBV28; d_gene: NA; len: 14
CDR3nt: TGTGCCAGCAGCCAAGGACAGGCGAACACTGAAGCTTTCTTT; CDR3aa: CASSQGQANTEAFF; j_gene: TRBJ1-1; abundance: NA; v_gene: TRBV5-4; d_gene: TRBD1; len: 14
CDR3nt: TGCGCCAGCAGCTTGGGTGGGTCGGCAGGGGGAAACTATGGCTACACCTTC; CDR3aa: CASSLGGSAGGNYGYTF; j_gene: TRBJ1-2; abundance: few; v_gene: TRBV5-1; d_gene: TRBD1; len: 17
CDR3nt: TGTGCCACCGACATCTCTGGGGCCAACGTCCTGACTTTC; CDR3aa: CATDISGANVLTF; j_gene: TRBJ2-6; abundance: few; v_gene: TRBV2; d_gene: NA; len: 13
CDR3nt: TGCGCCAGCAGCCAGACAGGGCCTCAGCCCCAGCATTTT; CDR3aa: CASSQTGPQPQHF; j_gene: TRBJ1-5; abundance: few; v_gene: TRBV4-1; d_gene: TRBD1; len: 13
CDR3nt: TGTGCCAGCAGCCTTGGGACAGGGGTTTATGGCAATCAGCCCCAGCATTTT; CDR3aa: CASSLGTGVYGNQPQHF; j_gene: TRBJ1-5; abundance: NA; v_gene: TRBV5-5; d_gene: TRBD1; len: 17
CDR3nt: TGTGCCAGCAGCAAAAATCGGGGGTTATCGAACACTGAAGCTTTCTTT; CDR3aa: CASSKNRGLSNTEAFF; j_gene: TRBJ1-1; abundance: NA; v_gene: TRBV7-8; d_gene: NA; len: 16
CDR3nt: TGTGCCAGCAGCTTGAACAGGGGGTTGAACACTGAAGCTTTCTTT; CDR3aa: CASSLNRGLNTEAFF; j_gene: TRBJ1-1; abundance: once; v_gene: TRBV11-1; d_gene: TRBD1; len: 15
CDR3nt: TGCGCCAGCAGCCAAGATCAAGTTGTTGTCGTACGGTCCTACAATGAGCAGTTCTTC; CDR3aa: CASSQDQVVVVRSYNEQFF; j_gene: TRBJ2-1; abundance: NA; v_gene: TRBV4-1; d_gene: NA; len: 19
CDR3nt: TGTGCCAGTAGTCCCCAAGCGGGAGTGGGAAATACGCAGTATTTT; CDR3aa: CASSPQAGVGNTQYF; j_gene: TRBJ2-3; abundance: once; v_gene: TRBV19; d_gene: TRBD2; len: 15
CDR3nt: TGCGCCAGCAGCTTTAAAGGGAGGCTAGGTTCCTACGAGCAGTACTTC; CDR3aa: CASSFKGRLGSYEQYF; j_gene: TRBJ2-7; abundance: NA; v_gene: TRBV5-1; d_gene: NA; len: 16
CDR3nt: TGTGCCAGCAGTTCCGCCAGGCACACCGGGGAGCTGTTTTTT; CDR3aa: CASSSARHTGELFF; j_gene: TRBJ2-2; abundance: NA; v_gene: TRBV27; d_gene: NA; len: 14
CDR3nt: TGCGCCAGCAGCCATGGCTTTCCTGCCTACGAGCAGTACTTC; CDR3aa: CASSHGFPAYEQYF; j_gene: TRBJ2-7; abundance: once; v_gene: TRBV4-1; d_gene: NA; len: 14
CDR3nt: TGTGCCAGCAGGGTCAGATCCACAGATACGCAGTATTTT; CDR3aa: CASRVRSTDTQYF; j_gene: TRBJ2-3; abundance: NA; v_gene: TRBV25-1; d_gene: NA; len: 13
CDR3nt: TGTGCCAGCAGCTTGGGCGGGAGGGCTTATGACTACGAGCAGTACTTC; CDR3aa: CASSLGGRAYDYEQYF; j_gene: TRBJ2-7; abundance: NA; v_gene: TRBV5-6; d_gene: TRBD2; len: 16
CDR3nt: TGTGCCAGCAGCTCTCCGGTTCGGGGTCGCGGTGAGCAGTTCTTC; CDR3aa: CASSSPVRGRGEQFF; j_gene: TRBJ2-1; abundance: NA; v_gene: TRBV5-5; d_gene: NA; len: 15
CDR3nt: TGTGCCAGCAGCCAATCGCGGGGGGAGCAGTACTTC; CDR3aa: CASSQSRGEQYF; j_gene: TRBJ2-7; abundance: NA; v_gene: TRBV14; d_gene: TRBD2; len: 12
CDR3nt: TGTGCTAGCGCGGACAGTGTTCCCTACGAGCAGTACTTC; CDR3aa: CASADSVPYEQYF; j_gene: TRBJ2-7; abundance: once; v_gene: TRBV12-5; d_gene: NA; len: 13
CDR3nt: TGTGCCAGCAGCCCCCGGGACAGGGGGTCCTCCTACGAGCAGTACTTC; CDR3aa: CASSPRDRGSSYEQYF; j_gene: TRBJ2-7; abundance: NA; v_gene: TRBV11-2; d_gene: TRBD1; len: 16
CDR3nt: TGTGCCAGCAGCTTAGGGGCTAGCGGTAACTACGAGCAGTACTTC; CDR3aa: CASSLGASGNYEQYF; j_gene: TRBJ2-7; abundance: NA; v_gene: TRBV11-3; d_gene: TRBD2; len: 15
CDR3nt: TGCAGTGCTAGGCCCCCAGATACACAGTATTTT; CDR3aa: CSARPPDTQYF; j_gene: TRBJ2-3; abundance: NA; v_gene: TRBV20-1; d_gene: NA; len: 11
CDR3nt: TGTGCAAGTCGACCACAGACAGGGCTGGGCTACGAGCAGTACTTC; CDR3aa: CASRPQTGLGYEQYF; j_gene: TRBJ2-7; abundance: NA; v_gene: TRBV12-2; d_gene: NA; len: 15
CDR3nt: TGTGCCAGCAGTGGCTACCCCGGGGGAGGTGAAAAACTGTTTTTT; CDR3aa: CASSGYPGGGEKLFF; j_gene: TRBJ1-4; abundance: NA; v_gene: TRBV6-6; d_gene: NA; len: 15
CDR3nt: TGTGCCAGCAGCTTGGGGGCCAGACACTCTGGGGCCAACGTCCTGACTTTC; CDR3aa: CASSLGARHSGANVLTF; j_gene: TRBJ2-6; abundance: NA; v_gene: TRBV5-8; d_gene: NA; len: 17
CDR3nt: TGTGCCGACACGGGGGCTAATGAAAAACTGTTTTTT; CDR3aa: CADTGANEKLFF; j_gene: TRBJ1-4; abundance: few; v_gene: TRBV5-8; d_gene: NA; len: 12
CDR3nt: TGTGCCAGCAGTTACGGGGGACTAGCGGGAGCTGAGCAGTACTTC; CDR3aa: CASSYGGLAGAEQYF; j_gene: TRBJ2-7; abundance: few; v_gene: TRBV6-5; d_gene: TRBD2; len: 15
CDR3nt: TGTGCCAGCAATGTCCTGCGTGGGCGCACTGAAGCTTTCTTT; CDR3aa: CASNVLRGRTEAFF; j_gene: TRBJ1-1; abundance: NA; v_gene: TRBV28; d_gene: NA; len: 14
CDR3nt: TGCAGCGTCCGGACTCCACAAGAGACCCAGTACTTC; CDR3aa: CSVRTPQETQYF; j_gene: TRBJ2-5; abundance: NA; v_gene: TRBV29-1; d_gene: NA; len: 12
CDR3nt: TGTGCCAGCAGCGGTCGACTAGCGGGGGAAGCCTACGAGCAGTACTTC; CDR3aa: CASSGRLAGEAYEQYF; j_gene: TRBJ2-7; abundance: NA; v_gene: TRBV7-9; d_gene: TRBD2; len: 16
CDR3nt: TGTGCCAGCAGTGTGGACAGGGGGAAAATTGGAAACACCATATATTTT; CDR3aa: CASSVDRGKIGNTIYF; j_gene: TRBJ1-3; abundance: NA; v_gene: TRBV6-1; d_gene: TRBD1; len: 16
CDR3nt: TGCGCCAGCAGCTCCCTAGCACCTAGCACAGATACGCAGTATTTT; CDR3aa: CASSSLAPSTDTQYF; j_gene: TRBJ2-3; abundance: once; v_gene: TRBV5-1; d_gene: NA; len: 15
CDR3nt: TGTGCCAGCAGCCGACCGGGGGGGGGAAACCACGAGCAGTACTTC; CDR3aa: CASSRPGGGNHEQYF; j_gene: TRBJ2-7; abundance: once; v_gene: TRBV7-8; d_gene: TRBD2; len: 15